The entry below describes one T cell receptor (beta chain). Sequence at one end of the junction differs from germline and may be a read error. TCR beta CDR3 regions were amplified from RNA transcripts. Researchers ran a first-round RT-PCR on the TCR CDR3 using the HTBI primer set. TCRdb processed the multiplex PCR reads anew with MiXCR; each CDR3 protein has one entry. This sample has fewer than 450,000 distinct CDR3 sequences; over 12% occur once, and the top ten carry approximately 27%. The data originate from a study of T cells in Graves' hyperthyroidism and ophthalmopathy. Germline CDR1 is KGHSH and CDR2 is LQKENI. This CDR3 is built from 17 residues.

The chain couples TRBV18 to TRBJ1-2, with D unclear. This TCR was recovered from a man aged 50 to 60 with Graves' ophthalmopathy. The sample consisted of blood. The CDR3 loop is CACSPPVVPNINYGYTF. CDR3 nucleotides: TGTGCCTGCTCACCACCGGTAGTCCCTAATATCAACTATGGCTACACCTTC.